This T cell receptor beta chain was recovered during a study of blood T cell repertoires in COVID-19. Study-level background: Researchers got acute and convalescent COVID-19 samples from the United States, Italy and Spain. PBMCs, B-cell-depleted T cells, or T cells were the source of the cDNA or gDNA that made up the material.

Losses at the gene ends were 3 bases for V and 5 bases for J; bases not matched to a gene: 11. Germline CDR1 reads SGHAT; CDR2 reads FQNNGV. This CDR3 is 18 amino acids long. As processed by the authors: Amplifying reference gene primers gave estimates of nucleated cell counts. Data came from immunoSEQ multiplex PCR; TCRdb stores just in-frame clones and leaves some out. That table furnishes V, J and clone size, whereas the DNA furnished D and trimming. This sample has 100,000 to 150,000 clones; more than 70% occur once, and the top ten carry roughly 5.4%. Material for sequencing was peripheral blood. This chain links TRBV11-2 with TRBJ1-4, with 11 positions matching TRBD1. The receptor comes from a human donor in a cohort sampled during active COVID-19. CDR3: CASSFGQGAISTNEKLFF. In nucleotides, the CDR3 is TGTGCCAGCAGCTTCGGACAGGGGGCTATATCGACGAATGAAAAACTGTTTTTT.